These T cell receptor beta chains were read from a single sample in a study of blood T cell repertoires in COVID-19. TCRdb's copy holds only in-frame clones and misses some; the assay was immunoSEQ multiplex PCR. This table has about 140,000 clones, about 88% appearing once. The sequenced sample consisted of peripheral blood. The receptors stem from a man aged 45-65 years with active or convalescent COVID-19. Each CDR3 is given with its conserved first and last residue. A D gene is named only where the DNA matches it firmly. Size is stated for part of the rows, as once, few or many counts, or as a class when the clone is expanded.

abundance	j_gene	v_gene	d_gene	CDR3aa	CDR3nt
NA	TRBJ2-1	TRBV19	NA	CASSIRSYNEQFF	TGTGCCAGTAGTATCAGAAGCTACAATGAGCAGTTCTTC
NA	TRBJ1-2	TRBV12-3/TRBV12-4	NA	CASSWLGAYGYTF	TGTGCCAGCAGTTGGTTGGGAGCCTATGGCTACACCTTC
NA	TRBJ2-1	TRBV5-1	NA	CASSLQDSAYNEQFF	TGCGCCAGCAGCTTGCAGGACAGTGCGTACAATGAGCAGTTCTTC
NA	TRBJ2-5	TRBV5-4	NA	CASSLLEGSETQYF	TGTGCCAGCAGCTTATTGGAGGGGAGTGAGACCCAGTACTTC
NA	TRBJ2-3	TRBV5-5	TRBD2	CATALGLGGSTDTQYF	TGTGCCACCGCACTTGGACTAGGAGGTTCCACAGATACGCAGTATTTT
few	TRBJ1-5	TRBV28	NA	CASSLLLSGQPQHF	TGTGCCAGCAGTTTACTCCTTTCCGGTCAGCCCCAGCATTTT
NA	TRBJ2-3	TRBV18	TRBD2	CASSPTSGRIDTQYF	TGTGCCAGCTCACCCACTAGCGGGAGGATCGATACGCAGTATTTT
NA	TRBJ2-5	TRBV11-2	NA	CASSPQYLRVIDQTQYF	TGTGCCAGCAGCCCACAGTATCTCAGGGTGATCGATCAGACCCAGTACTTC
NA	TRBJ2-7	TRBV4-3	NA	CASSRFPRSYEQYF	TGCGCCAGCAGCCGCTTTCCCCGGAGCTACGAGCAGTACTTC
few	TRBJ1-1	TRBV4-2	NA	CASSQDQGSTEAFF	TGTGCCAGCAGCCAAGATCAGGGGAGCACTGAAGCTTTCTTT
once	TRBJ2-5	TRBV5-1	NA	CASSQSQGGETQYF	TGCGCCAGCTCCCAGAGCCAGGGAGGCGAGACCCAGTACTTC
NA	TRBJ2-1	TRBV24-1	TRBD1	CATSDPRPGTGSSYNEQFF	TGTGCCACCAGTGATCCTCGTCCCGGGACAGGAAGCTCCTACAATGAGCAGTTCTTC
NA	TRBJ1-2	TRBV19	TRBD1	CASSLGQTGAYGYTF	TGTGCCAGTAGCCTCGGCCAGACAGGGGCCTATGGCTACACCTTC
NA	TRBJ2-7	TRBV21-1	NA	CASSKEGRGQGPYEQYF	TGTGCCAGCAGCAAAGAGGGACGGGGACAGGGACCCTACGAGCAGTACTTC
NA	TRBJ2-2	TRBV5-7	NA	CASSSIGLFGELFF	TGTGCCAGCAGCTCAATAGGACTTTTCGGGGAGCTGTTTTTT
few	TRBJ2-5	TRBV15	NA	CATSGPQGSGETQYF	TGTGCCACCAGCGGACCCCAGGGGAGCGGCGAGACCCAGTACTTC
NA	TRBJ2-7	TRBV5-1	NA	CASSLGPDNYEQYF	TGCGCCAGCAGCTTGGGTCCGGACAACTACGAGCAGTACTTC
NA	TRBJ1-2	TRBV4-3	TRBD1	CASSLDRDRGISGYTF	TGCGCCAGCAGCCTAGACCGGGACAGGGGAATCTCTGGCTACACCTTC
once	TRBJ2-3	TRBV5-5	TRBD1	CASSSSHAGTGSTDTQYF	TGTGCCAGCAGCTCCAGTCATGCTGGGACAGGGAGCACAGATACGCAGTATTTT
once	TRBJ1-2	TRBV24-1	TRBD1	CATSDHGQGGPYGYTF	TGTGCCACCAGTGATCATGGGCAGGGGGGACCCTATGGCTACACCTTC
NA	TRBJ2-5	TRBV4-1	NA	CASSLNRDRETQYF	TGCGCCAGCAGCTTGAACAGGGATCGGGAGACCCAGTACTTC
few	TRBJ1-5	TRBV5-1	TRBD1	CASSLSGGNQPQHF	TGCGCCAGCAGCTTGTCAGGGGGGAATCAGCCCCAGCATTTT
NA	TRBJ2-2	TRBV7-8	TRBD2	CASSLSGAGELFF	TGTGCCAGCAGCTTAAGCGGGGCCGGGGAGCTGTTTTTT
once	TRBJ2-7	TRBV4-1	TRBD2	CASSQGLGGGEQYF	TGCGCCAGCAGCCAAGGGTTAGGCGGGGGCGAGCAGTACTTC
NA	TRBJ2-3	TRBV24-1	TRBD1	CATSDPDRGRTDTQYF	TGTGCCACCAGTGATCCGGACAGGGGGCGGACAGATACGCAGTATTTT
NA	TRBJ1-6	TRBV25-1	NA	CASSGAGNSPLHF	TGTGCCAGCAGTGGGGCGGGAAATTCACCCCTCCACTTT
NA	TRBJ1-1	TRBV4-3	NA	CASSHLGLGDTEAFF	TGCGCCAGCAGCCACCTGGGACTTGGGGACACTGAAGCTTTCTTT
NA	TRBJ2-3	TRBV5-4	TRBD2	CASSLGVAGLTDTQYF	TGTGCCAGCAGCTTGGGGGTAGCGGGCCTCACAGATACGCAGTATTTT
NA	TRBJ2-1	TRBV6-2/TRBV6-3	NA	CASSYRGGEQFF	TGTGCCAGCAGTTACCGAGGAGGTGAGCAGTTCTTC
NA	TRBJ2-1	TRBV4-1	TRBD2	CASSHSGTSRSEQFF	TGCGCCAGCAGCCATTCAGGGACTAGCCGAAGTGAGCAGTTCTTC
once	TRBJ1-2	TRBV18	TRBD1	CASSPLDRAEGYTF	TGTGCCAGCTCACCACTGGACAGGGCGGAGGGCTACACCTTC
few	TRBJ2-7	TRBV2	TRBD2	CASRGTSGGTYEQYF	TGTGCCAGCAGGGGGACTAGCGGAGGAACCTACGAGCAGTACTTC
NA	TRBJ1-2	TRBV3-1/TRBV3-2	NA	CASSQGTVGGYGYTF	TGTGCCAGCAGCCAAGGGACCGTTGGAGGGTATGGCTACACCTTC